The rows below give T cell receptor beta chains drawn from one sample of a study of tissue T cells after allogeneic stem cell transplantation. The table came from immunoSEQ multiplex PCR; TCRdb's copy has only in-frame clones and leaves some out. The profile covers about 1,500 clones, with 81% appearing a single time and around an eighth taken by the ten largest. Sequencing used spleen tissue, obtained at autopsy. These receptors all stem from a male patient between 35 and 75 years old with steroid-refractory graft-versus-host disease after an allogeneic stem cell transplant. The graft donor may account for some of the T cells. CDR3s include the opening cysteine and the closing phenylalanine or tryptophan. A D gene is named only where the DNA matches it firmly. Clone sizes are given selectively: once, few, many, or a class where the clone is expanded.

v_gene	abundance	j_gene	d_gene	CDR3nt	CDR3aa
TRBV9	NA	TRBJ2-3	NA	TGTGCCAGCAGCGACTTTAGCCGGGCAGATACGCAGTATTTT	CASSDFSRADTQYF
TRBV11-3	NA	TRBJ2-5	TRBD1	TGTGCCAGCAGCTTAGGAGACAGGGGTGGCGAGACCCAGTACTTC	CASSLGDRGGETQYF
TRBV14	NA	TRBJ2-6	TRBD1	TGTGCCAGCAACTCAGGGGGAAGTGGGGACTCTGGGGCCAACGTCCTGACTTTC	CASNSGGSGDSGANVLTF
TRBV19	NA	TRBJ2-3	NA	TGTGCCACCTCACCTCCCCCTAAAAGCACAGATACGCAGTATTTT	CATSPPPKSTDTQYF
TRBV4-3	NA	TRBJ1-2	NA	TGCGCCAGCAGCCAAGATGAGCTCGGGACAATGGCGTATGGCTACACCTTC	CASSQDELGTMAYGYTF
TRBV7-3	NA	TRBJ1-1	NA	TGTGCCAGCAGCTTAAGCGACCTGAACACTGAAGCTTTCTTT	CASSLSDLNTEAFF
TRBV27	NA	TRBJ2-7	TRBD1	TGTGCCAGCAGTCGAGGGTCCGGGACAGGGCGGCAGCAGTACTTC	CASSRGSGTGRQQYF
TRBV30	once	TRBJ2-7	NA	TGTGCCTGGAGTAACGCAAGATACGAGCAGTACTTC	CAWSNARYEQYF
TRBV12-3/TRBV12-4	NA	TRBJ1-1	TRBD1	TGTGCCAGCAGTTTGGGGACAGTTTTTGAAGCTTTCTTT	CASSLGTVFEAFF
TRBV14	NA	TRBJ1-3	NA	TGTGCCAGCAGCCGAGGAGATTCTGGAAACACCATATATTTT	CASSRGDSGNTIYF
TRBV12-3/TRBV12-4	hyperexpanded	TRBJ1-3	NA	TGTGCCAGCACCGGAGGGGCTGGAAACACCATATATTTT	CASTGGAGNTIYF
TRBV7-2	NA	TRBJ2-7	TRBD1	TGTGCCAGCAGCTTAGGCGGGACAGGGGATTTC	CASSLGGTGDF
TRBV30	NA	TRBJ2-5	TRBD2	TGTGCCGGGGCTCCGACTAGCGGGCAAGAGACCCAGTACTTC	CAGAPTSGQETQYF
TRBV18	NA	TRBJ2-1	NA	TGTGCCAGCTCAGCTAGACAGACCCTTGACAATGAGCAGTTCTTC	CASSARQTLDNEQFF
TRBV6-5	NA	TRBJ1-1	NA	TGTGCCAGCAGCCCGCTTGTCGGATCGATACGAGCTTTCTTT	CASSPLVGSIRAFF
TRBV18	NA	TRBJ2-1	TRBD1	TGTGCCAGCTCACCAAACCGGGACAGTGAGCAGTTCTTC	CASSPNRDSEQFF
TRBV6-5	NA	TRBJ2-7	NA	TGTGCCAGCAGTTACGCCCCGGATTCCACCGGCTACGAGCAGTACTTC	CASSYAPDSTGYEQYF
TRBV7-9	NA	TRBJ1-2	NA	TGTGCCAGCAGCTTACTACAGGGATCGGGCTATGGCTACACCTTC	CASSLLQGSGYGYTF
TRBV7-9	NA	TRBJ2-1	TRBD2	TGTGCCAGCAGCTCCTCGAAGACTAGCGGGGGGAGCTCCTACAATGAGCAGTTCTTC	CASSSSKTSGGSSYNEQFF
TRBV6-5	NA	TRBJ2-7	TRBD1	TGTGCCAGCAGACAGGGGGGCTACTACGAGCAGTACTTC	CASRQGGYYEQYF
TRBV7-8	NA	TRBJ1-4	TRBD1	TGTGCCAGCAGCAGGACAGGGCTTTTTGAGCTGTTTTTT	CASSRTGLFELFF
TRBV2	NA	TRBJ1-1	NA	TGTGCCAGCAGTGTATCCCAGGACGCGCCAGCTTTCTTT	CASSVSQDAPAFF
TRBV10-3	NA	TRBJ1-2	TRBD1	TGTGCCATCAGTGAGCTTGGGACAGAAGGCTACACCTTC	CAISELGTEGYTF
TRBV19	NA	TRBJ2-3	NA	TGTGCCAGTAGTATCCTTTCTAGCACAGATACGCAGTATTTT	CASSILSSTDTQYF
TRBV7-9	few	TRBJ1-2	NA	TGTGCCGCGCTGCCTTTAGCTAACTATGGCTACACCTTC	CAALPLANYGYTF
TRBV5-1	NA	TRBJ1-1	TRBD1	TGCGCCAGCAGCAAAGGACAGGGGAACACTGAAGCTTTCTTT	CASSKGQGNTEAFF
TRBV19	NA	TRBJ1-3	NA	TGTGCCAGTAGTATTTTTAATCGCAGGCCCTCTGGAAACACCATATATTTT	CASSIFNRRPSGNTIYF
TRBV21-1	NA	TRBJ2-5	NA	TGTGCCAGCAGCAGACTCGACAGGTTGTCAAGCGAGACCCAGTACTTC	CASSRLDRLSSETQYF
TRBV10-2	NA	TRBJ1-3	NA	TGCGCCAGCAGTGAGTCAGGGCTCGGAGGAAACACCATATATTTT	CASSESGLGGNTIYF